This record concerns one TCR beta chain sequence. Generated by immunoSEQ multiplex PCR, the TCRdb table keeps only in-frame clones and is missing some. The sample consists of roughly 330,000 clones, about 89% of them appearing once. The CDR3 loop spans 15 amino acids. Looked up from germline, CDR1 is SGHRS and CDR2 is YFSETQ. Between the trimmed V and J ends, which lost 2 bases and 2 bases, there was a span of 13 bases. The data belong to a study of blood T cell repertoires in COVID-19. The clonotype comes from a woman in her 30s who had recovered from COVID-19. Sample: PBMCs or T cells enriched from blood (not recorded which). This rearrangement joins TRBV5-1 to TRBJ1-2; no clear D gene. The CDR3 sequence is CASSLATQANYGYTF. CDR3 nucleotide sequence: TGCGCCAGCAGCTTAGCCACCCAGGCGAACTATGGCTACACCTTC.